The rows below give T cell receptor beta chains drawn from one sample of a study of blood T cells in healthy people across ages. TCRdb reprocessed the 5' RACE reads with MiXCR, giving one entry per CDR3 protein. The sample has roughly 1,300,000 distinct CDR3 sequences, approximately 63% seen once; the top ten hold 6.7%. Material for sequencing was blood. The receptors originated from a man younger than 30 in good health. The CDR3 runs from the conserved cysteine through the conserved F or W. A D gene is named only where the DNA matches it firmly. Some rows mark clone size as missing; the rest say once, few, many or name a class of expanded clone.

abundance: -; v_gene: TRBV4-3; j_gene: TRBJ1-1; d_gene: -; CDR3nt: TGCGCCAGCAGCCAAGATGGAGGGGGGACTGAAGCTTTCTTT; CDR3aa: CASSQDGGGTEAFF
abundance: few; v_gene: TRBV12-3/TRBV12-4; j_gene: TRBJ1-1; d_gene: -; CDR3nt: TGTGCCAGCAGTTTCCGCGAGGATTACACTGAAGCTTTCTTT; CDR3aa: CASSFREDYTEAFF
abundance: -; v_gene: TRBV2; j_gene: TRBJ1-1; d_gene: TRBD1; CDR3nt: TGTGCCAGCAGTCTCCTCCACAGGGGCCAGGCTGAAGCTTTCTTT; CDR3aa: CASSLLHRGQAEAFF
abundance: -; v_gene: TRBV6-4; j_gene: TRBJ2-7; d_gene: -; CDR3nt: TGTGCCAGCAACCCACCCTCCCTGACTTGCCGACACTACGAGCAGTACTTC; CDR3aa: CASNPPSLTCRHYEQYF
abundance: -; v_gene: TRBV20-1; j_gene: TRBJ2-7; d_gene: -; CDR3nt: TGCAGTGCTAGAATCCCCGGGGTCCACGAGCAGTACTTC; CDR3aa: CSARIPGVHEQYF
abundance: -; v_gene: TRBV12-3/TRBV12-4; j_gene: TRBJ2-7; d_gene: TRBD1; CDR3nt: TGTGCCATCCAGACAGGGGGATACGGCGAGCAGTACTTC; CDR3aa: CAIQTGGYGEQYF
abundance: -; v_gene: TRBV5-6; j_gene: TRBJ2-1; d_gene: -; CDR3nt: TGTGCCAGCAGCCTGACGGACCGGCCCCAGTTCTTC; CDR3aa: CASSLTDRPQFF
abundance: -; v_gene: TRBV29-1; j_gene: TRBJ1-2; d_gene: TRBD1; CDR3nt: TGCAGCGTACCGACAGGGAACTATGGCTACACCTTC; CDR3aa: CSVPTGNYGYTF
abundance: few; v_gene: TRBV29-1; j_gene: TRBJ2-7; d_gene: TRBD1; CDR3nt: TGCAGCTCAGCCGGGACAGGGGGCGGCGAGCAGTACTTC; CDR3aa: CSSAGTGGGEQYF
abundance: -; v_gene: TRBV29-1; j_gene: TRBJ1-2; d_gene: -; CDR3nt: TGCAGCGGAGGAGGAGCTAACTATGGCTACACCTTC; CDR3aa: CSGGGANYGYTF
abundance: few; v_gene: TRBV7-9; j_gene: TRBJ2-1; d_gene: TRBD2; CDR3nt: TGTGCCAGCAGCTCACGCGGGGGGTTCGGTGAGCAGTTCTTC; CDR3aa: CASSSRGGFGEQFF